This TCR beta chain was recorded in a study of blood T cell repertoires in COVID-19. Authors' processing steps: How many nucleated cells were present was estimated from reference gene primer amplification. Generated by immunoSEQ multiplex PCR, the TCRdb table keeps only in-frame clones and is missing some. V and J calls plus clone size are reproduced from that table; the DNA served to infer D and trimming. The sample has about 100,000 clones, 65% to 80% seen once. In germline, CDR1 is SGHRS, CDR2 YFSETQ. J was trimmed by 5 bases and V by 2 bases; bases with no gene match: 9. The CDR3 has 15 residues. The chain joins TRBV5-1 to TRBJ2-7; 8 positions agree with TRBD1. The clonotype originates from a man between 65 and 79 years old with active or convalescent COVID-19. The sample was peripheral blood. CDR3 bases: TGCGCCAGCAGCTTCGCGCGACAGGGGTTCGACGAGCAGTACTTC. Translation gives CASSFARQGFDEQYF.